These T cell receptor beta chains were read from a single sample in a study of radiotherapy plus CTLA-4 blockade in lung cancer. Clones were read by immunoSEQ multiplex PCR, and TCRdb kept only the in-frame ones, dropping some. This sample has some 50,000 clones; approximately 84% occur once, and the top ten carry approximately 4.8%. The sequencing used peripheral blood, collected from a patient treated with radiotherapy plus ipilimumab. Source of these receptors: a human donor with non-small cell lung cancer whose response to radiotherapy plus ipilimumab could not be evaluated. The CDR3 runs from the conserved cysteine through the conserved F or W. Each record gives: clone size, J gene, V gene, D gene, CDR3 DNA, CDR3 protein. The D gene is left open where the match is weak. Clone size is not always given. Where it is, it says once, few, many or a class for expanded clones.

clone size: NA
J gene: TRBJ1-1
V gene: TRBV29-1
D gene: NA
CDR3 DNA: TGCAGCTCAATGCAGGGGAGCACTGAAGCTTTCTTT
CDR3 protein: CSSMQGSTEAFF

clone size: NA
J gene: TRBJ2-3
V gene: TRBV14
D gene: TRBD2
CDR3 DNA: TGTGCCAGCAGCGACTCCCGGACTAGCGGGGATAGCACAGATACGCAGTATTTT
CDR3 protein: CASSDSRTSGDSTDTQYF

clone size: NA
J gene: TRBJ2-1
V gene: TRBV4-1
D gene: TRBD2
CDR3 DNA: TGCGCCAGCAGCCTTCCCAGGCTAGCGGGAGGGCCGAAATCCTACAATGAGCAGTTCTTC
CDR3 protein: CASSLPRLAGGPKSYNEQFF

clone size: NA
J gene: TRBJ2-1
V gene: TRBV13
D gene: TRBD2
CDR3 DNA: TGTGCCAGCAGCTTACAGGGAGGGTACTACAATGAGCAGTTCTTC
CDR3 protein: CASSLQGGYYNEQFF

clone size: NA
J gene: TRBJ2-7
V gene: TRBV11-2
D gene: TRBD2
CDR3 DNA: TGTGCCAGCAGCTTAGATTGGTCTAGCGGGAGGTACTCCTACGAGCAGTACTTC
CDR3 protein: CASSLDWSSGRYSYEQYF

clone size: NA
J gene: TRBJ2-1
V gene: TRBV28
D gene: TRBD2
CDR3 DNA: TGTGCCAGCAGTTTATGGACTAGCGGGAGCGACAATGAGCAGTTCTTC
CDR3 protein: CASSLWTSGSDNEQFF

clone size: NA
J gene: TRBJ1-5
V gene: TRBV6-1
D gene: TRBD1
CDR3 DNA: TGTGCCAGCAGTGAAGTGGGACAGATGGGTCAGCCCCAGCATTTT
CDR3 protein: CASSEVGQMGQPQHF

clone size: NA
J gene: TRBJ2-7
V gene: TRBV6-5
D gene: TRBD1
CDR3 DNA: TGTGCCAGCAGTTACAGACAGGGTTTGGGCGAGCAGTACTTC
CDR3 protein: CASSYRQGLGEQYF

clone size: NA
J gene: TRBJ2-3
V gene: TRBV30
D gene: NA
CDR3 DNA: TGTGCCTGGAGTGTAGTCCCCCGAGTGGATACGCAGTATTTT
CDR3 protein: CAWSVVPRVDTQYF

clone size: NA
J gene: TRBJ1-3
V gene: TRBV14
D gene: NA
CDR3 DNA: TGTGCCAGCAGCCAACTCGGACTCTCCTCTGGAAACACCATATATTTT
CDR3 protein: CASSQLGLSSGNTIYF

clone size: once
J gene: TRBJ1-1
V gene: TRBV19
D gene: NA
CDR3 DNA: TGTGCCAGTAGTACCAACAGGGCGAGAAAAGATGAAGCTTTCTTT
CDR3 protein: CASSTNRARKDEAFF

clone size: NA
J gene: TRBJ1-4
V gene: TRBV29-1
D gene: NA
CDR3 DNA: TGCAGCGTTGAAGGGGGGGGTAGGGATGAAAAACTGTTTTTT
CDR3 protein: CSVEGGGRDEKLFF

clone size: NA
J gene: TRBJ2-7
V gene: TRBV5-4
D gene: TRBD1
CDR3 DNA: TGTGCCAGCAGCTTGAGTAACAGGGGGCAATACGAGCAGTACTTC
CDR3 protein: CASSLSNRGQYEQYF

clone size: NA
J gene: TRBJ2-7
V gene: TRBV5-8
D gene: TRBD1
CDR3 DNA: TGTGCCATTGACAGGGATTTTGACGAGCAGTACTTC
CDR3 protein: CAIDRDFDEQYF

clone size: NA
J gene: TRBJ2-1
V gene: TRBV4-3
D gene: NA
CDR3 DNA: TGCGCCAGCAGCCAATTAATCCACAACAATGAGCAGTTCTTC
CDR3 protein: CASSQLIHNNEQFF

clone size: NA
J gene: TRBJ2-7
V gene: TRBV7-9
D gene: TRBD2
CDR3 DNA: TGTGCCAGCAGCTTCGGGGGAGGGCCCTCATACGAGCAGTACTTC
CDR3 protein: CASSFGGGPSYEQYF

clone size: once
J gene: TRBJ1-1
V gene: TRBV5-1
D gene: TRBD1
CDR3 DNA: TGCGCCAGCAGCCCAGGACAGGGGGAACTAAACACTGAAGCTTTCTTT
CDR3 protein: CASSPGQGELNTEAFF

clone size: NA
J gene: TRBJ2-7
V gene: TRBV19
D gene: TRBD1
CDR3 DNA: TGTGCCAGTAGTATACCCGGGACAGGCGGCTACGAGCAGTACTTC
CDR3 protein: CASSIPGTGGYEQYF

clone size: NA
J gene: TRBJ2-6
V gene: TRBV28
D gene: TRBD2
CDR3 DNA: TGTGCCAGCAGGGGACTAGCGGGATCTGTCTCTGGGGCCAACGTCCTGACTTTC
CDR3 protein: CASRGLAGSVSGANVLTF

clone size: once
J gene: TRBJ2-7
V gene: TRBV7-8
D gene: NA
CDR3 DNA: TGTGCCAGCAGCGTACGGGACACATTCTACGAGCAGTACTTC
CDR3 protein: CASSVRDTFYEQYF

clone size: NA
J gene: TRBJ2-1
V gene: TRBV5-4
D gene: TRBD1
CDR3 DNA: TGTGCCAGCAGCTTGGGGGACAGGCCGTACAATGAGCAGTTCTTC
CDR3 protein: CASSLGDRPYNEQFF

clone size: NA
J gene: TRBJ2-1
V gene: TRBV6-5
D gene: NA
CDR3 DNA: TGTGCCAGCAGTTACGTGTTTGGGAGCTCCTACAATGAGCAGTTCTTC
CDR3 protein: CASSYVFGSSYNEQFF

clone size: NA
J gene: TRBJ1-2
V gene: TRBV25-1
D gene: NA
CDR3 DNA: TGTGCCAGCAGTGATCTAGGAGGGAACTATGGCTACACCTTC
CDR3 protein: CASSDLGGNYGYTF

clone size: NA
J gene: TRBJ1-3
V gene: TRBV28
D gene: NA
CDR3 DNA: TGTGCCAGCAGTTTATTGGCAAACTCTGGAAACACCATATATTTT
CDR3 protein: CASSLLANSGNTIYF

clone size: NA
J gene: TRBJ1-1
V gene: TRBV14
D gene: NA
CDR3 DNA: TGTGCCAGCAGCCATTACGCCAGGGCTGGGAAAGCTTTCTTT
CDR3 protein: CASSHYARAGKAFF

clone size: NA
J gene: TRBJ2-3
V gene: TRBV7-3
D gene: TRBD2
CDR3 DNA: TGTGCCAGCTGGACGGGAGGGGACCGCACAGATACGCAGTATTTT
CDR3 protein: CASWTGGDRTDTQYF

clone size: few
J gene: TRBJ2-7
V gene: TRBV4-1
D gene: TRBD2
CDR3 DNA: TGCGCCAGCAGCCAAGAGGTCCACGGACTAGGGAGCGAGCAGTACTTC
CDR3 protein: CASSQEVHGLGSEQYF

clone size: NA
J gene: TRBJ2-4
V gene: TRBV7-2
D gene: NA
CDR3 DNA: TGTGCCAGCAGCTCATCCCCCCTAGGGGGGGTTGGCAAAAACATTCAGTACTTC
CDR3 protein: CASSSSPLGGVGKNIQYF

clone size: few
J gene: TRBJ1-1
V gene: TRBV7-7
D gene: NA
CDR3 DNA: TGTGCTAGCAGCTTAAAGCAGGGGACTGAAGCTTTCTTT
CDR3 protein: CASSLKQGTEAFF

clone size: NA
J gene: TRBJ1-1
V gene: TRBV9
D gene: NA
CDR3 DNA: TGTGCCAGCAGCGTAGGCGGCACTCAAGGGGGTTTGAAAGCTTTCTTT
CDR3 protein: CASSVGGTQGGLKAFF

clone size: few
J gene: TRBJ1-1
V gene: TRBV6-5
D gene: TRBD1
CDR3 DNA: TGTGCCAGCAGGAACAGGGGATCTGAAGCTTTCTTT
CDR3 protein: CASRNRGSEAFF

clone size: NA
J gene: TRBJ1-3
V gene: TRBV19
D gene: TRBD1
CDR3 DNA: TGTGCCAGTATGGCGGACAGGGCTGGAAACACCATATATTTT
CDR3 protein: CASMADRAGNTIYF